This TCR beta chain was captured by sequencing in a study of blood T cell repertoires in COVID-19. Study information: PBMCs, B-cell-depleted T cells, or T cells were the source of the cDNA or gDNA that made up the material.

The protocol was immunoSEQ multiplex PCR, while the TCRdb copy is restricted to in-frame clones and leaves out a portion. Here the sample spans about 180,000 clones, 86% being singletons. CDR3 size: 16 residues. The J segment lost 8 bases and the V segment lost 1 base, leaving 11 bases of the junction unmatched. CDR1 SGHVS and CDR2 FNYEAQ come from the germline V gene. The source material was peripheral blood. J is TRBJ2-1 and V is TRBV7-6; 7 bases align to TRBD1. The TCR originated in a woman aged 25 to 39 with active or convalescent COVID-19. CDR3 coding DNA: TGTGCCAGCAGCTTAGAATCCGCAGGGGGAATCGATGAGCAGTTCTTC. It yields the protein CASSLESAGGIDEQFF.